This T cell receptor (beta chain) was identified in a study of blood T cell repertoires in COVID-19. Only in-frame clones appear in the TCRdb table, and some are missing; sequencing was by immunoSEQ multiplex PCR. The repertoire holds tens of thousands of clones, with approximately 71% as singletons. CDR3 length equals 16 residues. Germline CDR1 and CDR2: SSHAT and FNYEAQ (reference sequence). Notes on this clone: At one boundary the junction diverges from the germline segment, which might be a read error.

The J gene is TRBJ2-5, the V gene TRBV7-7; a possible D gene is TRBD2 (5 bases). The TCR originated in a man aged 70-80 years with COVID-19, enrolled during active disease. Material for sequencing was peripheral blood. The CDR3 nucleotides are TGTGCTAGCAGCTCAGAGGGTCTAGCAGACCAAGAGACCCAGTACTTC. The encoded protein is CASSSEGLADQETQYF.